This T cell receptor (beta chain) was captured in a study of CD8 T cells in Susac syndrome. Random hexamers were used to reverse transcribe 0.5 to 1 ug of RNA. TCRdb independently ran MiXCR on the immunoSEQ multiplex PCR reads; one entry per CDR3 protein. Of tens of thousands of distinct CDR3 sequences listed, approximately 96% were seen once; the top ten hold 0.55% to 0.8%. Per germline, CDR1 MDHEN and CDR2 SYDVKM. This CDR3 has 15 residues. V was trimmed by 8 bases and J by 6 bases, leaving 20 bases between them. Source material: CD8+ T cells from PBMCs. This TCR was recovered from a human donor with Susac syndrome. V is TRBV28 and J is TRBJ1-5; possible D gene TRBD1, 5 bases. The CDR3 loop is CASGDGGGGGQPQHF. CDR3 bases: TGTGCCAGCGGAGATGGGGGAGGAGGCGGTCAGCCCCAGCATTTT.